This T cell receptor beta chain was captured in a study of blood T cells in healthy people across ages. On this clonotype itself: Its antigen is as yet unknown. One end of the junction does not line up with germline, which may come from a read error.

Study results and caveats: While age rose, TCR beta diversity per million T cells dropped in a roughly linear way.

With a J-beta primer mix and a sample-barcoded 5' primer, a second PCR ran about 7 to 11 cycles. TCRdb itself ran the 5' RACE reads through MiXCR, one entry per CDR3 protein. This sample has roughly 800,000 distinct CDR3 sequences; roughly 64% occur once, and the top ten carry roughly 20%. This sequence was found in a man younger than 40 in good health. The specimen sequenced was blood.

The CDR3 loop reads CASSNRGGSYNPPLHF. The DNA of the CDR3 is TGTGCCAGCAGTAACAGGGGTGGCTCCTATAATCCACCCCTCCACTTT. The V and J genes are TRBV6-1 and TRBJ1-6; the match to TRBD1 covers 7 bases. This CDR3 has 16 residues. Looked up from germline, CDR1 is MNHNS and CDR2 is SASEGT.